Each of the 20 T cell receptor beta chains below was sequenced from the same sample in a study of patients and donors after allogeneic stem cell transplantation. TCRdb passed the RT-PCR reads through MiXCR, listing each CDR3 protein once. The table lists about 110,000 distinct CDR3 sequences, around 35% of them singletons. The specimen sequenced was blood, either unsorted or a sorted T cell fraction (not recorded which). These receptors were taken from a human donor who was either an allogeneic HSCT recipient or a stem cell or donor lymphocyte infusion donor (not recorded which). It is not recorded whose cells these are; they may come from a transplant donor.

The chain joins TRBV2 to TRBJ1-5, with unresolved D. CDR1 is SNHLY, CDR2 FYNNEI, per germline. The CDR3 is 14 amino acids. Trimming shortened V by 3 bases and J by 5 bases, and 11 bases separated the two germline ends. CDR3 loop: CASSDRQPHQPQHF. The CDR3 nucleotides are TGTGCCAGCAGTGATAGGCAGCCCCATCAGCCCCAGCATTTT.

Here the CDR3 DNA reads TGCAGCGTGTTGCCGGGACAGGGGAGGTTTAACGCTGAAGCTTTCTTT. It translates to CSVLPGQGRFNAEAFF. The V and J genes are TRBV29-1 and TRBJ1-1; 10 positions match TRBD1. This CDR3 contains 16 residues. From germline, CDR1 is SQVTM and CDR2 ANQGSEA. V shed 6 bases, J shed 6 bases, and the junction held 16 bases outside the gene matches.

The chain couples TRBV10-3 to TRBJ2-2; TRBD2 matches at 12 bases. The germline CDR1 and CDR2 sequences are ENHRY and SYGVKD. The CDR3 is 15 amino acids. V trimming: 6 bases; J trimming: 2 bases; junction bases outside the gene matches: 1. Here the CDR3 DNA reads TGTGCCATCAGCGGACTAGCGGGAAACACCGGGGAGCTGTTTTTT. Its protein product is CAISGLAGNTGELFF.

This clonotype was seen only a few times. V gene TRBV5-6 combines with J gene TRBJ1-5; D remains ambiguous. The V gene's germline CDR1 is SGHDT and CDR2 YYEEEE. Trimming shortened V by 4 bases and J by 2 bases, and 19 bases separated the two germline ends. The CDR3 is 17 residues long. CDR3 coding DNA: TGTGCCAGCAGCCGGAGTGGAGCCTTTTTACGCAATCAGCCCCAGCATTTT. Translating gives CASSRSGAFLRNQPQHF.

The chain joins TRBV6-2 or TRBV6-3 to TRBJ1-1; D gene unclear. Germline-derived CDR1 and CDR2 are MNHEY and SVGEGT. The CDR3 is 15 amino acids. V dropped 5 bases and J dropped 1 base, with 14 bases sitting between them. The CDR3 here is CASSHRRGTNTEAFF. The CDR3, as DNA: TGTGCCAGCAGTCACCGTCGAGGTACGAACACTGAAGCTTTCTTT.

This rearrangement joins TRBV6-6 to TRBJ1-5; D unresolved. The CDR3 covers 12 residues. The V end was cut by 5 bases, the J end by 6 bases, with 8 bases between. CDR1 is MNHNY, CDR2 SVGAGI, per germline (reference sequence). The CDR3 reads CASSGLGQPQHF. CDR3 DNA: TGTGCCAGCAGTGGGTTGGGTCAGCCCCAGCATTTT.

This clonotype was seen more than once but under ten times. The CDR3 here is CASRRLRRFQETQYF. The DNA of the CDR3 is TGTGCCAGCAGACGATTAAGGAGGTTCCAAGAGACCCAGTACTTC. The genes are TRBV6-5 and TRBJ2-5; D is perhaps TRBD2 (5 bases). The CDR3 has 15 amino acids. Germline CDR1 is MNHEY and CDR2 is SVGAGI. V was trimmed by 6 bases and J by 1 base, leaving 15 bases between them.

The rearrangement uses TRBV13 and TRBJ2-1, with 8 bases fitting TRBD2. The CDR3 runs to 15 residues. Germline assignment: CDR1 PRHDT and CDR2 FYEKMQ (reference sequence). With 6 bases clipped from V and 4 bases from J, the junction kept 8 bases outside the gene matches. This CDR3 is CASRGGRPFYNEQFF. CDR3 nucleotide sequence: TGTGCCAGCAGGGGCGGGAGGCCCTTTTACAATGAGCAGTTCTTC.

This clonotype was recorded only once. The chain recombines TRBV20-1 with TRBJ2-7; maybe TRBD1 (6 bases). This CDR3 has 12 amino acids. The V end was cut by 6 bases, the J end by 4 bases, with 13 bases between. CDR1 and CDR2 from the germline V gene are DFQATT and SNEGSKA (reference sequence). CDR3 in amino acids: CSAPKQGYEQYF. DNA for the CDR3: TGCAGTGCCCCAAAACAGGGATACGAGCAGTACTTC.

In nucleotides, the CDR3 is TGTGCCAGCAGTTACGGGGCCTCTGGAAACACCATATATTTT. Protein: CASSYGASGNTIYF. The rearrangement links TRBV6-5 to TRBJ1-3, with TRBD1 as a possible D gene (5 bases). The CDR3 runs 14 residues. Looked up from germline, CDR1 is MNHEY and CDR2 is SVGAGI. Deletions cut 2 bases from V and 0 bases from J, with 5 bases between.

The V gene is TRBV20-1, the J gene TRBJ2-1; 10 bases fit TRBD2. The CDR3 is made up of 17 amino acids. Germline loops: CDR1 DFQATT, CDR2 SNEGSKA (reference sequence). After removal of 1 base from V and 5 bases from J, the junction contained 11 bases not matched to a gene. CDR3 coding DNA: TGCAGTGCTAGAGTGAGACTAGCGGGCATTCCTCACAATGAGCAGTTCTTC. Translated, it gives CSARVRLAGIPHNEQFF.

This clonotype was seen more than once but under ten times. The rearrangement uses TRBV12-3 or TRBV12-4 and TRBJ1-5; D may be TRBD1 (5 bases). Trimming shortened V by 6 bases and J by 0 bases, and 9 bases separated the two germline ends. The CDR3 is 14 amino acids. Here the CDR3 reads CASRGHYSNQPQHF. Written as DNA, the CDR3 is TGTGCCAGCAGAGGACATTATAGCAATCAGCCCCAGCATTTT.

The V gene is TRBV29-1, the J gene TRBJ2-1; 10 bases are shared with TRBD1. V shed 6 bases and J 15 bases; nucleotides not matched to a gene: 14. The CDR3 has 13 residues. CDR1 is SQVTM and CDR2 is ANQGSEA in the germline V gene. CDR3 sequence: CSVPTITGTGVFF. For the CDR3, the DNA is TGCAGCGTCCCTACGATAACTGGGACAGGGGTGTTCTTC.

As regards this clonotype: One end of the junction does not line up with germline, which may come from a read error. The chain couples TRBV10-3 to TRBJ2-7, with TRBD2 identical over 9 bases. Germline assignment: CDR1 ENHRY and CDR2 SYGVKD. The CDR3 sequence is 16 residues long. In DNA form, the CDR3 reads TGTGCCATCAGTGAGTCGCCGACTAGCGGCTCCTTCGAGCAGTACTTC. Translation gives CAISESPTSGSFEQYF.

Regarding this clonotype: The conserved closing phenylalanine or tryptophan is absent in this CDR3, likely reflecting a read error. The genes are TRBV5-1 and TRBJ2-2; D is undetermined. This CDR3 is built from 12 residues. Germline V gene sequence: CDR1 SGHRS, CDR2 YFSETQ. Trimming pared 1 base from V and 2 bases from J, leaving 0 bases between. CDR3 amino acids: CASSLNTGELFY. Written as DNA, the CDR3 is TGCGCCAGCAGCTTGAACACCGGGGAGCTGTTTTAT.

In this sample, this clonotype turned up a few times. The CDR3 protein is CSVDRGLTEAFF. The CDR3 DNA reads as TGCAGCGTTGACAGGGGGTTGACTGAAGCTTTCTTT. J is TRBJ1-1 and V is TRBV29-1, with TRBD1 matching over 7 bases. V shed 3 bases and J 5 bases; nucleotides not matched to a gene: 3. There are 12 residues in the CDR3. Per the germline V gene, CDR1 is SQVTM and CDR2 is ANQGSEA.

This clonotype has at least ten counts. This chain links TRBV12-3 or TRBV12-4 with TRBJ1-1; D is undetermined. The CDR3 length is 12 residues. V was cut by 3 bases and J by 8 bases, with 10 bases left in between. CDR3 nucleotide sequence: TGTGCCAGCAGTTTGCCCTGGCACGAAGCTTTCTTT. Encoded protein: CASSLPWHEAFF.

The chain carries TRBV7-8 and TRBJ2-5, with 10 bases identical to TRBD2. J was trimmed by 5 bases and V by 2 bases; bases with no gene match: 14. There are 18 residues in the CDR3. Germline V gives CDR1 SGHVS, CDR2 FQNEAQ. The CDR3 DNA reads TGTGCCAGCAGCTTATTCCGCCTGAGCGGGAGGGCCCCGGAGACCCAGTACTTC. Amino acids: CASSLFRLSGRAPETQYF. Based on the CDR3 plus reference TRBV7-8 and TRBJ2-5, the full variable domain is GAGVSQSPRYKVAKRGQDVALRCDPISGHVSLFWYQQALGQGPEFLTYFQNEAQLDKSGLPSDRFFAERPEGSVSTLKIQRTQQEDSAVYLCASSLFRLSGRAPETQYFGPGTRLLVL.

The V gene is TRBV12-3 or TRBV12-4, the J gene TRBJ2-1; 14 nucleotides agree with TRBD2. After removal of 6 bases from V and 5 bases from J, the junction contained 6 bases not matched to a gene. The CDR3 covers 16 residues. CDR3 sequence: CASSLGLAGVHNEQFF. The CDR3 bases are TGTGCCAGCAGCCTGGGACTAGCGGGAGTTCACAATGAGCAGTTCTTC.

The chain links TRBV6-5 to TRBJ2-7; 8 bases are shared with TRBD2. Looked up from germline, CDR1 is MNHEY and CDR2 is SVGAGI. There are 15 residues in the CDR3. The V and J ends lost 5 bases and 2 bases, in that order; junction bases with no gene match: 8. This CDR3 is CASSTLAEATYEQYF. In DNA, the CDR3 is TGTGCCAGCAGTACACTAGCGGAAGCTACCTACGAGCAGTACTTC.